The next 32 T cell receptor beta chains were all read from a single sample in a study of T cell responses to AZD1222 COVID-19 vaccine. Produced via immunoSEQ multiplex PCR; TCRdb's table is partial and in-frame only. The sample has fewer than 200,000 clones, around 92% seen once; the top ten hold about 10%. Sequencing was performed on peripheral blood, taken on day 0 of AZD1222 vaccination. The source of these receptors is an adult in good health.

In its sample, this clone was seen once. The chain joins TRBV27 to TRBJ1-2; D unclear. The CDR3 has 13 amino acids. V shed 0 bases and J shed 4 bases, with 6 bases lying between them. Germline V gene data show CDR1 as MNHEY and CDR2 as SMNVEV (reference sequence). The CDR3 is CASSLSNGYGYTF. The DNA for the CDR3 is TGTGCCAGCAGTTTATCGAACGGCTATGGCTACACCTTC.

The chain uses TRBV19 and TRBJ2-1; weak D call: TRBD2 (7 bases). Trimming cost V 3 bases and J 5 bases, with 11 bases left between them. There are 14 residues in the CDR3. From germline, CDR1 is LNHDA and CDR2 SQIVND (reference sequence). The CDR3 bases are TGTGCCAGTAGTATCCGGGGGGCTCACAATGAGCAGTTCTTC. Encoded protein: CASSIRGAHNEQFF.

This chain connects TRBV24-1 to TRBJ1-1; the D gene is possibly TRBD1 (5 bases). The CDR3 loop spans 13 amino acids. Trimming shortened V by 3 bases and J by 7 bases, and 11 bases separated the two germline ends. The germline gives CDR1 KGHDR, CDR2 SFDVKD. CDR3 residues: CATSDPGGVEAFF. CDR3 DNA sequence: TGTGCCACCAGTGATCCTGGGGGGGTTGAAGCTTTCTTT.

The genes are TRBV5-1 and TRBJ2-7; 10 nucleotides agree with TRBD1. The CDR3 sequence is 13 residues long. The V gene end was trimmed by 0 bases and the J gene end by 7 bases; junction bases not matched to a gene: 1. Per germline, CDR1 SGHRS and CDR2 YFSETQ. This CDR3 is CASSLGTGGEQYF. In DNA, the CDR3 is TGCGCCAGCAGCTTGGGGACAGGGGGTGAGCAGTACTTC.

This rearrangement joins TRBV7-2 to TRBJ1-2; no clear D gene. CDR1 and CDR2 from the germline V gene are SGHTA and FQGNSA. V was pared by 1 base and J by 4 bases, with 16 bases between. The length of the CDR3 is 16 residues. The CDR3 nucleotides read TGTGCCAGCAGCTTAGACCTTCAACGAGTCGGCTATGGCTACACCTTC. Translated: CASSLDLQRVGYGYTF. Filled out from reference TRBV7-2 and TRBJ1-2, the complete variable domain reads GAGVSQSPSNKVTEKGKDVELRCDPISGHTALYWYRQSLGQGLEFLIYFQGNSAPDKSGLPSDRFSAERTGGSVSTLTIQRTQQEDSAVYLCASSLDLQRVGYGYTFGSGTRLTVV.

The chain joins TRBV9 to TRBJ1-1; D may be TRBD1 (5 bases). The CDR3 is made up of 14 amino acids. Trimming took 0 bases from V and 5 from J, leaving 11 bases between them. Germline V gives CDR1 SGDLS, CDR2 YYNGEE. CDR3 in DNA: TGTGCCAGCAGCGTAGGGGGCATAGGGACTGAAGCTTTCTTT. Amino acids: CASSVGGIGTEAFF.

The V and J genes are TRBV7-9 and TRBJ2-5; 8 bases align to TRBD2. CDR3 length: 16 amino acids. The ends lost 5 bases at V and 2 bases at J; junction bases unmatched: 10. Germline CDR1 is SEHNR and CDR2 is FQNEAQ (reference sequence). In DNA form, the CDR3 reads TGTGCCAGCAGCCTCCCCTACGGGAGGGAACAAGAGACCCAGTACTTC. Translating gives CASSLPYGREQETQYF.

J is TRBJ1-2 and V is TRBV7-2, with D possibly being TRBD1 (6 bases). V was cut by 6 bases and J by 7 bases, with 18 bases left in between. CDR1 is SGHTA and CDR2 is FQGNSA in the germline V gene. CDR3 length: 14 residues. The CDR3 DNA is TGTGCCAGCAGTTCACCCGGGGGGCTGGGTGGCTACACCTTC. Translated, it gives CASSSPGGLGGYTF.

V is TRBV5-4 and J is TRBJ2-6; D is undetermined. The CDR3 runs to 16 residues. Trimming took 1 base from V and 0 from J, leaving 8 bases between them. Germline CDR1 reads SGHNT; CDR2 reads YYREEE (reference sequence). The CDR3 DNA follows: TGTGCCAGCAGCTTGTTCCTCCTCTCTGGGGCCAACGTCCTGACTTTC. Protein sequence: CASSLFLLSGANVLTF.

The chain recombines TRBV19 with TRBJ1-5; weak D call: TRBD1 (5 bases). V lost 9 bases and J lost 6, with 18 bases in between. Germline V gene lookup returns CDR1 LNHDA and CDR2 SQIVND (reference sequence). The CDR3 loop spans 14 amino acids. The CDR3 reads CASRRRGLGQPQHF. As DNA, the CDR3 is TGTGCCAGCCGTAGGCGGGGCTTGGGTCAGCCCCAGCATTTT.

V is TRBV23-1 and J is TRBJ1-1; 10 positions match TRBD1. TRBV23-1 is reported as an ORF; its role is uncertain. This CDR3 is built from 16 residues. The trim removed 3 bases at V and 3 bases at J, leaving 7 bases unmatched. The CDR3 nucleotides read TGCGCCAGCAGTCAGGGACAGGGGAATTTTGACACTGAAGCTTTCTTT. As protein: CASSQGQGNFDTEAFF.

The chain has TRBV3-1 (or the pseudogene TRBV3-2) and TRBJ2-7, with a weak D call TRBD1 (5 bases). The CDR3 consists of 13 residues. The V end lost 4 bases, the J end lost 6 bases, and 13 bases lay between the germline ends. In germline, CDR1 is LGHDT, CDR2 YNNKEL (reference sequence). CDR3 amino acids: CASSPRQSPEQYF. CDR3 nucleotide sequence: TGTGCCAGCAGCCCTCGACAGTCACCCGAGCAGTACTTC.

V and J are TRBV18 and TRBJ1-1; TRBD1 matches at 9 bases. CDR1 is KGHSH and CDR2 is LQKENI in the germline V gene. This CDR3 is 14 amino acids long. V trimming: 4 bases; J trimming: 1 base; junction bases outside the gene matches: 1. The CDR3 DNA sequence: TGTGCCAGCTCACAGGACAGGGGGAACACTGAAGCTTTCTTT. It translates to CASSQDRGNTEAFF.

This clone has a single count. The CDR3 DNA sequence: TGTGCCAGCAGCACTACTGGGACAGTTCACACTGAAGCTTTCTTT. Translation: CASSTTGTVHTEAFF. The rearrangement uses TRBV7-9 and TRBJ1-1; TRBD1 matches at 7 bases. The CDR3 has 15 residues. Trimming cost V 5 bases and J 3 bases; bases outside gene matches: 9. CDR1 and CDR2 (germline): SEHNR, FQNEAQ (reference sequence).

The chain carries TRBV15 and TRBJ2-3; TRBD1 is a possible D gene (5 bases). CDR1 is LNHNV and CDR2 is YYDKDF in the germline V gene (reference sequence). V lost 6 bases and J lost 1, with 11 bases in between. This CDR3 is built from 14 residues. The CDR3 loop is CATRKKQGTDTQYF. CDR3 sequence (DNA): TGTGCCACCAGAAAAAAACAGGGCACAGATACGCAGTATTTT.

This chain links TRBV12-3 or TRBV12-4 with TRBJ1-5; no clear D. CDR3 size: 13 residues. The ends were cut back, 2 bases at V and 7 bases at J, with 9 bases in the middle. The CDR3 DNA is TGTGCCAGCAGTTTAAGTTATGGCCAGCCCCAGCATTTT. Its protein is CASSLSYGQPQHF.

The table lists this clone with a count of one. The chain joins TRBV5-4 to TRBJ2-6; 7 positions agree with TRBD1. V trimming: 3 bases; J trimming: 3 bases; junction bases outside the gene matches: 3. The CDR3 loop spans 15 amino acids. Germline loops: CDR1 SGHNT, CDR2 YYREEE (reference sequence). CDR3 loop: CASSSRGNGANVLTF. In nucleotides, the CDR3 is TGTGCCAGCAGCTCCAGGGGGAATGGGGCCAACGTCCTGACTTTC.

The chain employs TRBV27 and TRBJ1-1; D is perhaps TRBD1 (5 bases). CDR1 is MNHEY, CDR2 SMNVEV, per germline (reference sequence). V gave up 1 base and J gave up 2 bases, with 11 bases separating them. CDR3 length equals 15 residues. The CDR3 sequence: CASSLYGGGNTEAFF. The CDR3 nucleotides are TGTGCCAGCAGTTTATACGGGGGAGGTAACACTGAAGCTTTCTTT.

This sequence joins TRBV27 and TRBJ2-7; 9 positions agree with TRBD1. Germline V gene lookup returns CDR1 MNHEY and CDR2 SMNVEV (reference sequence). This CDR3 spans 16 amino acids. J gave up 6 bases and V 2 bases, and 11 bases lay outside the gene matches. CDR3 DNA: TGTGCCAGCAGTTTAGCTTTACAGGGGGCGGAAGGCGAGCAGTACTTC. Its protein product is CASSLALQGAEGEQYF.

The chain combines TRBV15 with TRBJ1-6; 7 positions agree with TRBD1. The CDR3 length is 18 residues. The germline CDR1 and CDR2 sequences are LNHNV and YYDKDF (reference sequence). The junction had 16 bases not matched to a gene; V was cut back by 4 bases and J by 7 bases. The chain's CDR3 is CATSIDTGQPLRNSPLHF. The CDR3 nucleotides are TGTGCCACCAGCATTGATACGGGACAGCCCTTAAGGAATTCACCCCTCCACTTT.

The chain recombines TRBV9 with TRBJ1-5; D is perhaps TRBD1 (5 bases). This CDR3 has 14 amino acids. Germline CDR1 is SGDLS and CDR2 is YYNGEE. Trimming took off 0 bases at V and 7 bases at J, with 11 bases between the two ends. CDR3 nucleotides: TGTGCCAGCAGCGTAGGGGGGGGAAGCCAGCCCCAGCATTTT. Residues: CASSVGGGSQPQHF.

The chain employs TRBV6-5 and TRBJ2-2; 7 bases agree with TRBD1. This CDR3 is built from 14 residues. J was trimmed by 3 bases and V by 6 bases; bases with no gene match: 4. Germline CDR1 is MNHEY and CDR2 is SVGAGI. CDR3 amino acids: CASRATGYTGELFF. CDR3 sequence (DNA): TGTGCCAGCAGGGCGACAGGGTACACCGGGGAGCTGTTTTTT.

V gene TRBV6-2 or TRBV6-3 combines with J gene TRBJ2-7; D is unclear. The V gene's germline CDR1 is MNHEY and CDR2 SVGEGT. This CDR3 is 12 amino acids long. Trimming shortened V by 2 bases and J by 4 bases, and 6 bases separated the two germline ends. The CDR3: CASSYDGYEQYV. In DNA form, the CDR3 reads TGTGCCAGCAGTTACGATGGATACGAGCAGTACGTC.

This CDR3 reads CASSLDLNTEAFF. Written as DNA, the CDR3 is TGTGCCAGCAGCCTGGACCTGAACACTGAAGCTTTCTTT. V usage is TRBV5-8 and J usage is TRBJ1-1, with D hard to call. This CDR3 has 13 amino acids. CDR1 and CDR2 from the germline V gene are SGHTS and YDEGEE. V gave up 4 bases and J gave up 0 bases, with 7 bases separating them.

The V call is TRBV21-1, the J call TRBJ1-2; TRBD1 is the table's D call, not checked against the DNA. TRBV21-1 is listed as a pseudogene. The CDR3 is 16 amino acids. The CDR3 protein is CASRQASRDRTYGYTF. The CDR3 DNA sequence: TGTGCCAGCAGACAGGCTTCCCGGGACAGAACATATGGCTACACCTTC.

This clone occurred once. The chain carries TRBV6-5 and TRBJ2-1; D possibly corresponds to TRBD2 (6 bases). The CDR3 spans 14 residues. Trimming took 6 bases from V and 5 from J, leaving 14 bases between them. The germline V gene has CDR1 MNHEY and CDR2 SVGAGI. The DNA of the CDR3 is TGTGCCAGCAGACTAGCAGCTTTTGACAATGAGCAGTTCTTC. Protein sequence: CASRLAAFDNEQFF.

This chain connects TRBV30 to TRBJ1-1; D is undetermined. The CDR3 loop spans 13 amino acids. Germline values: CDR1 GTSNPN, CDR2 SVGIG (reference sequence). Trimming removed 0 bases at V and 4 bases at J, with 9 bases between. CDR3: CAWSVSKSTEAFF. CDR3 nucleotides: TGTGCCTGGAGTGTTAGTAAGAGCACTGAAGCTTTCTTT.

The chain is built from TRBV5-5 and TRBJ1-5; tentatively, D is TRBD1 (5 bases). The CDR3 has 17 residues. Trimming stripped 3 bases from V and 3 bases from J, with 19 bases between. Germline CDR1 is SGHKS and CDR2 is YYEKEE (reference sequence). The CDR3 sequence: CASSSAWGDSHNQPQHF. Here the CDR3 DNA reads TGTGCCAGCAGCTCGGCTTGGGGAGACAGCCACAATCAGCCCCAGCATTTT. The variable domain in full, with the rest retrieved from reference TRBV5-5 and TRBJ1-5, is DAGVTQSPTHLIKTRGQQVTLRCSPISGHKSVSWYQQVLGQGPQFIFQYYEKEERGRGNFPDRFSARQFPNYSSELNVNALLLGDSALYLCASSSAWGDSHNQPQHFGDGTRLSIL.

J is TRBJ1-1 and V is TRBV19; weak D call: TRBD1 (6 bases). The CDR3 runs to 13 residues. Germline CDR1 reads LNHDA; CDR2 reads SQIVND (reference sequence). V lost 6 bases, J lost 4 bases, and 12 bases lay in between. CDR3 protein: CASSTGMGTEAFF. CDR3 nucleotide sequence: TGTGCCAGTAGCACAGGGATGGGCACTGAAGCTTTCTTT.

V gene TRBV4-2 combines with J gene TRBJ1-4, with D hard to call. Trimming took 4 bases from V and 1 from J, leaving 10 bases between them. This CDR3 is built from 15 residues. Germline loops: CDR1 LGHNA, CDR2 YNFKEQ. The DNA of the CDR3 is TGTGCCAGCAGCCCAAGGGCGGGAACTAATGAAAAACTGTTTTTT. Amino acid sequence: CASSPRAGTNEKLFF.

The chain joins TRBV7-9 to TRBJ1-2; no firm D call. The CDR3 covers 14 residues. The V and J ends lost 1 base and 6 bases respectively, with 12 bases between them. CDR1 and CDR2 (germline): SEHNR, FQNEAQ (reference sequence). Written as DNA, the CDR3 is TGTGCCAGCAGCTTAGGCTACGGAAGGGATGGCTACACCTTC. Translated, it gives CASSLGYGRDGYTF.

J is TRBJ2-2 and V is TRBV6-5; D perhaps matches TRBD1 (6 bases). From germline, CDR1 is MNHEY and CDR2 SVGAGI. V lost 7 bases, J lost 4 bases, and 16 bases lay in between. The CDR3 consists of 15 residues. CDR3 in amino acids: CASTVSGTLTGELFF. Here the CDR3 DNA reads TGTGCCAGCACTGTTTCCGGGACACTCACCGGGGAGCTGTTTTTT.